One sample yielded the 8 T cell receptor beta chains listed below, sequenced in a study of T cells in Graves' hyperthyroidism and ophthalmopathy. Amplification of TCR beta CDR3 regions used RNA as the template. Carried out on the TCR CDR3, a first-round RT-PCR used the HTBI primer set. TCRdb re-analysed the multiplex PCR reads in MiXCR, keeping a single row per CDR3 protein. Seen here are about 680,000 distinct CDR3 sequences, about 35% observed once, and the top ten hold less than 35%. Sequencing input: blood. Receptors were obtained from a woman in her forties with Graves' hyperthyroidism.

This clonotype was counted many times. CDR3 sequence (DNA): TGTGCCAGCAGCTCTTCGGACAGGGGCGGAGACGAGCAGTACTTC. Translated: CASSSSDRGGDEQYF. J is TRBJ2-7 and V is TRBV7-9, with 9 bases fitting TRBD1. The V gene's germline CDR1 is SEHNR and CDR2 FQNEAQ (reference sequence). V was clipped by 4 bases and J by 5 bases; unmatched bases: 9. The CDR3 loop spans 15 amino acids.

There are many counts of this clonotype. The rearrangement joins TRBV9 to TRBJ2-5; perhaps TRBD1 as D (5 bases). This CDR3 is built from 15 residues. The V gene's germline CDR1 is SGDLS and CDR2 YYNGEE. V was pared by 0 bases and J by 4 bases, with 13 bases between. The CDR3 is CASSVAKGVPETQYF. CDR3 bases: TGTGCCAGCAGCGTAGCTAAAGGGGTTCCAGAGACCCAGTACTTC.

This clonotype was counted a single time. At one end, the junction sequence differs from germline, possibly due to a read error. The J gene is TRBJ2-7, the V gene TRBV28; 10 nucleotides match TRBD1. The CDR3 is 15 residues long. The germline V gene has CDR1 MDHEN and CDR2 SYDVKM. The CDR3 DNA sequence: TGTGCCAGCAGACTTCAGGGGACAGGGGCCGCGGAGCAGCACTTC. It codes for CASRLQGTGAAEQHF.

The genes are TRBV10-2 and TRBJ1-1, with a possible D match to TRBD1 (6 bases). The ends were cut back, 6 bases at V and 4 bases at J, with 18 bases in the middle. Germline V gene lookup returns CDR1 WSHSY and CDR2 SAAADI. CDR3 size: 15 residues. The chain's CDR3 is CASSYRVPEGTEAFF. CDR3 bases: TGCGCCAGCAGCTACAGGGTTCCCGAGGGCACTGAAGCTTTCTTT.

V is TRBV2 and J is TRBJ1-5, with D maybe TRBD1 (5 bases). The length of the CDR3 is 16 residues. Trimming shortened V by 7 bases and J by 0 bases, and 16 bases separated the two germline ends. Germline V lookup: CDR1 SNHLY, CDR2 FYNNEI. In nucleotides, the CDR3 is TGTGCCAGCACCATAGCGGGGGGGAGTAGCAATCAGCCCCAGCATTTT. Protein product: CASTIAGGSSNQPQHF.

About this clonotype itself: A read error is possible here, since a much larger clone lies one base away. V gene TRBV5-1 combines with J gene TRBJ2-7; 9 positions agree with TRBD1. The length of the CDR3 is 14 residues. Germline V gives CDR1 SGHRS, CDR2 YFSETQ. CDR3 residues: CASSVTGGYYEQCF. The CDR3 region has the DNA TGCGCCAGCAGCGTGACAGGGGGTTACTACGAGCAGTGCTTC.

The J gene is TRBJ1-2, the V gene TRBV10-3, with D possibly being TRBD1 (6 bases). Germline lookup yields CDR1 ENHRY and CDR2 SYGVKD. The CDR3 length is 15 residues. Trimming pared 8 bases from V and 12 bases from J, leaving 28 bases between. DNA for the CDR3: TGTGCCATCCGCTACAGGGACGAAGGAACTTTTTCGAACACCTTC. This translates into CAIRYRDEGTFSNTF.

This clonotype was seen repeatedly, ten times or more. CDR3 region: CASSDTGFGANVLTF. The DNA for the CDR3 is TGTGCCAGCAGCGATACAGGGTTTGGGGCCAACGTCCTGACTTTC. This chain joins TRBV25-1 and TRBJ2-6, with D perhaps matching TRBD1 (6 bases). V dropped 6 bases and J dropped 3 bases, with 12 bases sitting between them. This CDR3 spans 15 amino acids. The V gene's germline CDR1 is MGHDK and CDR2 SYGVNS.